Detailed here is one T cell receptor (beta chain). Assay: immunoSEQ multiplex PCR; the TCRdb copy retains only in-frame clones and omits some. Found here are approximately 99,000 clones, nearly 97% of them singletons; the top ten hold 0.2% to 0.25%. The data originate from a study of technical replicates of blood from several donors. Per the germline V gene, CDR1 is DFQATT and CDR2 is SNEGSKA (reference sequence). V lost 5 bases, J lost 5 bases, and 10 bases lay in between. This CDR3 is built from 11 residues. Sequencing used T cells isolated from PBMCs. The origin of this receptor is a human donor in good health. The chain employs TRBV20-1 and TRBJ2-7; no clear D. The chain's CDR3 is CSAAPHNEQYF. The CDR3, as DNA: TGCAGTGCTGCGCCTCATAACGAGCAGTACTTC.